A single sample is the source of the 9 T cell receptor beta chains below, sequenced in a study of CD8 T cells in ankylosing spondylitis. TCRdb used MiXCR to reprocess the 5' RACE reads, holding one entry per CDR3 protein. The sample gives 30,000 to 45,000 distinct CDR3 sequences, about a tenth of which show up once; 16% is in the top ten. Sequencing used blood, either unsorted or a sorted T cell fraction (not recorded which). These receptors all come from a male donor with ankylosing spondylitis or in good health (not recorded which).

This clonotype has at least ten counts. The V gene is TRBV25-1, the J gene TRBJ2-2; TRBD1 aligns across 7 bases. The J segment lost 0 bases and the V segment lost 8 bases, leaving 6 bases of the junction unmatched. The CDR3 spans 15 residues. Per germline, CDR1 MGHDK and CDR2 SYGVNS. CDR3: CASGRQGPNTGELFF. CDR3 bases: TGTGCCAGCGGGAGACAGGGCCCGAACACCGGGGAGCTGTTTTTT.

The table lists this clonotype with many counts. J is TRBJ2-4 and V is TRBV12-3 or TRBV12-4; D gene unclear. This CDR3 has 14 amino acids. The ends were cut back, 1 base at V and 6 bases at J, with 10 bases in the middle. The chain's CDR3 is CASSLGLVGNIQYF. CDR3 bases: TGTGCCAGCAGTTTAGGGCTAGTAGGAAACATTCAGTACTTC.

This sequence joins TRBV2 and TRBJ2-3, with no clear D. The length of the CDR3 is 12 residues. Trimming shortened V by 9 bases and J by 1 base, and 8 bases separated the two germline ends. The germline V gene encodes CDR1 SNHLY and CDR2 FYNNEI. CDR3 sequence: CASGPGTDTQYF. In DNA, the CDR3 is TGTGCCAGTGGGCCGGGCACAGATACGCAGTATTTT. Full variable domain (missing parts from reference TRBV2 and TRBJ2-3): EPEVTQTPSHQVTQMGQEVILRCVPISNHLYFYWYRQILGQKVEFLVSFYNNEISEKSEIFDDQFSVERPDGSNFTLKIRSTKLEDSAMYFCASGPGTDTQYFGPGTRLTVL.

This clonotype was found many times. The chain uses TRBV7-9 and TRBJ2-2; 8 positions match TRBD2. With V trimmed by 4 bases and J by 4 bases, 14 bases remained unmatched. CDR1 is SEHNR, CDR2 FQNEAQ, per germline (reference sequence). This CDR3 is 18 amino acids long. CDR3 in DNA: TGTGCCAGCAGCTCACGCCTAACGGGAGGGACTCGCACCGGGGAGCTGTTTTTT. Residues: CASSSRLTGGTRTGELFF.

In this sample, this clonotype turned up a few times. Here the CDR3 reads CASSVQGADTQYF. CDR3 nucleotides: TGTGCCAGTAGTGTACAGGGGGCAGATACGCAGTATTTT. The chain combines TRBV19 with TRBJ2-3; TRBD1 agrees at 8 bases. This CDR3 is 13 amino acids long. The V segment lost 5 bases and the J segment 4 bases; nucleotides outside the gene matches: 2. Looked up from germline, CDR1 is LNHDA and CDR2 is SQIVND (reference sequence).

The CDR3 DNA reads as TGTGCCAGCAGGTCCGATACTAACTATGGCTACACCTTC. As protein: CASRSDTNYGYTF. The chain couples TRBV6-1 to TRBJ1-2; D gene unclear. The CDR3 spans 13 residues. V gave up 6 bases and J gave up 0 bases, with 8 bases separating them. Germline values: CDR1 MNHNS, CDR2 SASEGT.

This clonotype was seen many times. This chain connects TRBV5-5 to TRBJ2-1; 8 bases fit TRBD1. Germline assignment: CDR1 SGHKS and CDR2 YYEKEE (reference sequence). The CDR3 extends over 12 amino acids. Losses at the gene ends were 4 bases for V and 10 bases for J; bases not matched to a gene: 4. The CDR3 loop is CASSRTGNEQFF. In nucleotides, the CDR3 is TGTGCCAGCAGCAGGACAGGGAACGAGCAGTTCTTC.

This clonotype was seen at least ten times. This rearrangement joins TRBV20-1 to TRBJ2-2; 9 bases align to TRBD2. This CDR3 region has 14 residues. The germline gives CDR1 DFQATT, CDR2 SNEGSKA (reference sequence). Trimming took 5 bases from V and 6 from J; bases not matched to a gene: 7. CDR3 in DNA: TGCAGTGCTTTTAGCGGGAGACAGGCCGGGGAGCTGTTTTTT. This translates into CSAFSGRQAGELFF.

The chain combines TRBV3-1 with TRBJ1-1, with TRBD1 identical over 7 bases. V lost 11 bases, J lost 3 bases, and 27 bases stayed unmatched. The CDR3 runs to 19 residues. From germline, CDR1 is LGHDT and CDR2 YNNKEL (reference sequence). CDR3 bases: TGTGCCTTCAGTTTACTCGCTTACAGGGGTTCGGTAAGGGACACTGAAGCTTTCTTT. It specifies CAFSLLAYRGSVRDTEAFF.